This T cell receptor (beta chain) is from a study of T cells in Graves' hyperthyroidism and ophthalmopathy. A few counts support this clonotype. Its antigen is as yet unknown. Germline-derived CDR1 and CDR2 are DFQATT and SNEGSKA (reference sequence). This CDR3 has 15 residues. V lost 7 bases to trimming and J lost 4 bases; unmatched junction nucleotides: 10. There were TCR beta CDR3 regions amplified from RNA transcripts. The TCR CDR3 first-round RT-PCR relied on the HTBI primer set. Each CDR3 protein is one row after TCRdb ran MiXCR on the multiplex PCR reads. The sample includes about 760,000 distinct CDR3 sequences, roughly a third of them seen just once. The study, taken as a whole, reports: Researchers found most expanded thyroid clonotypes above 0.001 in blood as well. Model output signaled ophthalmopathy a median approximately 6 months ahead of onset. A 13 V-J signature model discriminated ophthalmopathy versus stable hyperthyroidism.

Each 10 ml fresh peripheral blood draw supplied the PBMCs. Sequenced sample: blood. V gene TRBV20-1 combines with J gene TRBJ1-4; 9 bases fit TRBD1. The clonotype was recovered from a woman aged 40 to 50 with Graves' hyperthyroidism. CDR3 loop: CSGKPGQGVNEKLFF. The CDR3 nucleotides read TGCAGTGGCAAGCCGGGACAGGGAGTTAATGAAAAACTGTTTTTT.